Listed below are T cell receptor beta chains from one sample, sequenced in a study of shared clonotypes between healthy human individuals. The assay was immunoSEQ multiplex PCR, and TCRdb's table has in-frame clones only and misses some. The sample consists of more than 1 million clones, 78% of them appearing once. The sequenced sample consisted of memory CD4+ T cells from PBMCs. The receptors originated from a man in his late teens or twenties in good health. Some clones in this sample may be carry-over from other donors' samples. CDR3s include the opening cysteine and the closing phenylalanine or tryptophan. A D gene is named only where the DNA matches it firmly. The size entry is marked missing in some rows and otherwise reads once, few, many or a size class.

abundance	j_gene	v_gene	d_gene	CDR3aa	CDR3nt
NA	TRBJ1-4	TRBV4-3	NA	CASSPRGGGYNEKLFF	TGCGCCAGCAGCCCCCGGGGAGGGGGATATAATGAAAAACTGTTTTTT
NA	TRBJ2-7	TRBV29-1	NA	CSVAYEPSSYEQYF	TGCAGCGTTGCTTACGAACCGAGCTCCTACGAGCAGTACTTC
NA	TRBJ1-6	TRBV7-2	NA	CASRAQGGSYNSPLHF	TGTGCCAGCAGGGCACAGGGTGGCTCCTATAATTCACCCCTCCACTTT
once	TRBJ2-3	TRBV28	NA	CASSLPVSITDTQYF	TGTGCCAGCAGTTTGCCAGTTTCGATCACAGATACGCAGTATTTT
NA	TRBJ1-3	TRBV5-1	NA	CASSLGSGIPGNTIYF	TGCGCCAGCAGCTTGGGTTCGGGGATTCCTGGAAACACCATATATTTT
NA	TRBJ1-5	TRBV4-1	TRBD1	CASSHPDRGEGQPQHF	TGCGCCAGCAGCCATCCAGACAGGGGGGAAGGGCAGCCCCAGCATTTT
NA	TRBJ2-1	TRBV15	NA	CATSRTRDNNEQFF	TGTGCCACCAGCAGGACCAGGGATAACAATGAGCAGTTCTTC
NA	TRBJ1-6	TRBV28	NA	CASSGSGHSPLHF	TGTGCCAGCAGTGGCTCAGGGCATTCACCCCTCCACTTT
NA	TRBJ2-3	TRBV7-8	TRBD1	CASSRGQGTDTQYF	TGTGCCAGCAGCCGAGGACAGGGCACAGATACGCAGTATTTT
NA	TRBJ2-4	TRBV5-6	TRBD1	CASSPAGVRGMENIQYF	TGTGCCAGCAGCCCCGCCGGGGTCAGGGGGATGGAAAACATTCAGTACTTC
NA	TRBJ1-1	TRBV27	NA	CASSRGGRTEAFF	TGTGCCAGCAGTCGCGGAGGGAGGACTGAAGCTTTCTTT
NA	TRBJ2-5	TRBV28	TRBD2	CASSPLGEGVETQYF	TGTGCCAGCAGTCCCCTAGGGGAGGGCGTGGAGACCCAGTACTTC
NA	TRBJ2-1	TRBV7-6	NA	CASSLQHSYNEQFF	TGTGCCAGCAGCCTACAACACTCCTACAATGAGCAGTTCTTC
NA	TRBJ1-1	TRBV10-1	NA	CASRAAMNTEAFF	TGCGCCAGCAGAGCGGCAATGAACACTGAAGCTTTCTTT
NA	TRBJ1-3	TRBV20-1	TRBD1	CSARDRGQRYF	TGCAGTGCCAGAGATAGGGGACAGAGATATTTT
NA	TRBJ2-7	TRBV6-6	TRBD2	CASRLAGGFYEQYF	TGTGCCAGCAGACTAGCGGGAGGGTTCTACGAGCAGTACTTC
few	TRBJ2-7	TRBV28	NA	CASSSVLLSTTYEQYF	TGTGCCAGCAGTTCGGTCCTTCTGTCAACCACCTACGAGCAGTACTTC
few	TRBJ2-2	TRBV6-6	NA	CASSQHQSYTGELFF	TGTGCCAGCAGTCAACACCAATCTTACACCGGGGAGCTGTTTTTT
NA	TRBJ1-3	TRBV4-1	NA	CASSQDPASGNTIYF	TGCGCCAGCAGCCAAGATCCAGCCTCTGGAAACACCATATATTTT
NA	TRBJ2-3	TRBV10-1	NA	CASSESLGDTQYF	TGCGCCAGCAGTGAGTCGCTAGGGGATACGCAGTATTTT
few	TRBJ2-1	TRBV2	TRBD2	CASSEGAGVYEQFF	TGTGCCAGCAGTGAGGGAGCGGGAGTTTATGAGCAGTTCTTC
once	TRBJ2-3	TRBV7-3	TRBD2	CASSLTLPSGSSDTQYF	TGTGCCAGCAGCTTAACGTTACCTAGCGGGAGTTCAGATACGCAGTATTTT
NA	TRBJ2-7	TRBV10-2	TRBD1	CASSGRTGPPYEQYF	TGCGCCAGCAGTGGGAGGACAGGACCCCCTTACGAGCAGTACTTC
NA	TRBJ1-2	TRBV6-1	NA	CASRLDNNYGYTF	TGTGCCAGCAGGCTGGACAATAACTATGGCTACACCTTC
NA	TRBJ1-2	TRBV18	TRBD1	CASSLFDAGQRYGYTF	TGTGCCAGCTCACTCTTCGACGCGGGACAGCGATATGGCTACACCTTC
once	TRBJ2-5	TRBV7-2	TRBD2	CASSPPLAGRHF	TGTGCCAGCAGCCCCCCGCTAGCGGGGAGGCACTTC
NA	TRBJ2-6	TRBV9	NA	CASSVEAISGANVLTF	TGTGCCAGCAGCGTAGAGGCGATCTCTGGGGCCAACGTCCTGACTTTC
once	TRBJ2-1	TRBV7-3	TRBD2	CASSPRLAGKNEQFF	TGTGCCAGCAGTCCTCGACTAGCGGGAAAAAATGAGCAGTTCTTC
NA	TRBJ1-4	TRBV7-2	NA	CASSFGLGSLEKLFF	TGTGCCAGCAGCTTCGGGCTCGGCAGCCTCGAAAAACTGTTTTTT
NA	TRBJ1-1	TRBV19	NA	CASSTGKGNTEAFF	TGTGCCAGTAGTACAGGTAAGGGGAACACTGAAGCTTTCTTT
NA	TRBJ1-5	TRBV18	NA	CASSPVNQPQHF	TGTGCCAGCTCACCTGTGAATCAGCCCCAGCATTTT
NA	TRBJ2-1	TRBV5-6	TRBD1	CASSSTGVEFF	TGTGCCAGCAGCAGTACAGGGGTGGAGTTCTTC
NA	TRBJ2-2	TRBV27	NA	CASSLAGITGELFF	TGTGCCAGCAGTTTAGCAGGGATCACCGGGGAGCTGTTTTTT
NA	TRBJ1-5	TRBV30	NA	CAWGTGPLQPQHF	TGTGCCTGGGGAACCGGGCCCCTTCAGCCCCAGCATTTT
NA	TRBJ1-2	TRBV6-6	TRBD1	CASSPGQIYGYTF	TGTGCCAGCAGCCCGGGACAGATCTATGGCTACACCTTC
few	TRBJ2-5	TRBV7-9	TRBD2	CASSSGLASTQYF	TGTGCCAGCAGCTCCGGACTAGCGAGTACCCAGTACTTC
NA	TRBJ1-2	TRBV5-1	NA	CASSPWGGSRYGYTF	TGCGCCAGCAGCCCCTGGGGGGGTTCGCGATATGGCTACACCTTC
once	TRBJ2-5	TRBV6-5	NA	CASSYSRFKQETQYF	TGTGCCAGCAGTTACTCGAGGTTCAAACAAGAGACCCAGTACTTC
NA	TRBJ2-1	TRBV12-5	NA	CASGLVRGERWSYNEQFF	TGTGCTAGTGGTTTGGTACGAGGGGAACGTTGGTCCTACAATGAGCAGTTCTTC
NA	TRBJ1-2	TRBV6-5	NA	CASSYSGQDPNYGYTF	TGTGCCAGCAGTTACTCGGGACAAGATCCTAACTATGGCTACACCTTC
once	TRBJ2-1	TRBV6-1	NA	CASSELERALNNEQFF	TGTGCCAGCAGTGAATTGGAGCGGGCCCTAAACAATGAGCAGTTCTTC
NA	TRBJ1-5	TRBV2	TRBD1	CASRTGTGGLVQPQHF	TGTGCCAGCAGAACCGGGACAGGAGGCTTAGTCCAGCCCCAGCATTTT
NA	TRBJ2-1	TRBV15	TRBD2	CATSRAVPLAGVSHLRQFF	TGTGCCACCAGCAGAGCGGTGCCACTAGCGGGAGTTTCGCATCTCAGGCAGTTCTTC
NA	TRBJ1-3	TRBV5-1	NA	CASSSGDMVTIYF	TGCGCCAGCAGCTCGGGTGACATGGTCACCATATATTTT